Following are 4 T cell receptor beta chains from one sample sequenced in a study of molecular identifiers for immune sequencing clone quantification. MiXCR, run by TCRdb on the PCR reads, gives a single entry per CDR3 protein. Here the sample spans about 510,000 distinct CDR3 sequences, about 25% being singletons. Sequencing was done on a sample of naive CD8+ T cells from blood, with Jurkat cell RNA spiked in. Indicated subset: FACS-sorted CD8+CD4-CCR7+CD45RA+ naive T cells. The receptors were sampled from a human donor in good health. Some libraries in this study had Jurkat cell RNA spiked in.

This clonotype appeared a few times. This rearrangement joins TRBV27 to TRBJ1-5; D not resolved. The V end was cut by 1 base, the J end by 7 bases, with 11 bases between. From germline, CDR1 is MNHEY and CDR2 SMNVEV (reference sequence). The CDR3 runs to 14 residues. CDR3 sequence (DNA): TGTGCCAGCAGTTTATTGGACCCGAGGCAGCCCCAGCATTTT. It yields the protein CASSLLDPRQPQHF.

The table lists this clonotype with many counts. This chain uses TRBV6-5 with TRBJ2-1; possibly TRBD2 for D (6 bases). CDR1 and CDR2 (germline): MNHEY, SVGAGI. Trimming took 2 bases from V and 1 from J, leaving 12 bases between them. The CDR3 covers 16 residues. The CDR3 DNA reads TGTGCCAGCAGTTACGTGGCGGGGAGATCCTACAATGAGCAGTTCTTC. Its translation: CASSYVAGRSYNEQFF.

For the CDR3, the DNA is TGTGCCAGTAGTATCGGGACCCGGGCCCTACGGTTTGAGCAGTTCTTC. It codes for CASSIGTRALRFEQFF. J is TRBJ2-1 and V is TRBV19; D might be TRBD1 or TRBD2, each matching 5 bases. The CDR3 loop spans 16 amino acids. Germline V CDR1 and CDR2: LNHDA, SQIVND (reference sequence). V was shortened by 3 bases and J by 9 bases, with 21 bases between the two germline ends.

The chain has TRBV18 and TRBJ2-3; D ambiguous. CDR1 and CDR2 (germline): KGHSH, LQKENI. Trimming shortened V by 3 bases and J by 2 bases, and 6 bases separated the two germline ends. The CDR3 totals 13 residues. This chain's CDR3 is CASSPAITDTQYF. DNA for the CDR3: TGTGCCAGCTCACCGGCGATCACAGATACGCAGTATTTT.